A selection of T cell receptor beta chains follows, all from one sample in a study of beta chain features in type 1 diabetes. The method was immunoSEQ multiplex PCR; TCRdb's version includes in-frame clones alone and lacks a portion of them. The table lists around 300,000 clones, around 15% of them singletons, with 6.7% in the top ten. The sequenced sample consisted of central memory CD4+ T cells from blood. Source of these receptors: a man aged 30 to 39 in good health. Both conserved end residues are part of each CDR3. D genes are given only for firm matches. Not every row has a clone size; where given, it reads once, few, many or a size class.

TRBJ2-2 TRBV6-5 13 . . CASSKTGTGELFF TGTGCCAGCAGCAAGACTGGCACCGGGGAGCTGTTTTTT
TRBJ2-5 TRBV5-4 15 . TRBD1 CASSQGQGVAETQYF TGTGCCAGCAGCCAGGGACAGGGGGTGGCAGAGACCCAGTACTTC
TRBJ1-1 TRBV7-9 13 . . CASSQLTDTEAFF TGTGCCAGCAGCCAGCTAACAGACACTGAAGCTTTCTTT
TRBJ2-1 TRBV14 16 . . CASSQEIAPSYNEQFF TGTGCCAGCAGCCAAGAGATCGCCCCCTCCTACAATGAGCAGTTCTTC
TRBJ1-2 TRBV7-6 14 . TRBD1 CASSLAMTGAGYTF TGTGCCAGCAGCTTAGCGATGACAGGGGCTGGCTACACCTTC
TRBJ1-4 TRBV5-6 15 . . CASSLSAGPNEKLFF TGTGCCAGCAGCTTGTCTGCAGGGCCTAATGAAAAACTGTTTTTT
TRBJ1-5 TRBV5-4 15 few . CASSLGGAFNQPQHF TGTGCCAGCAGCTTGGGAGGGGCGTTCAATCAGCCCCAGCATTTT
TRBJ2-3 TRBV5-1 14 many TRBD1 CASRSGQGTDTQYF TGCGCCAGCAGGTCTGGACAGGGCACAGATACGCAGTATTTT
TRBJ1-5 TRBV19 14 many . CATQPRVGNQPQHF TGTGCCACCCAGCCCAGGGTGGGCAATCAGCCCCAGCATTTT
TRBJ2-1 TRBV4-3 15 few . CASSQDLTSYNEQFF TGCGCCAGCAGCCAAGATCTGACCTCCTACAATGAGCAGTTCTTC
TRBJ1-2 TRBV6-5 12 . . CASSDRGTANTF TGTGCCAGCAGTGACCGGGGGACGGCTAACACCTTC
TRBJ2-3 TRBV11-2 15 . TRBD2 CASSLTSRSTDTQYF TGTGCCAGCAGCTTGACTAGCAGGAGCACAGATACGCAGTATTTT
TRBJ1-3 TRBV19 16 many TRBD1 CASSGDRVGSGNTIYF TGTGCCAGTAGTGGTGACAGGGTCGGCTCTGGAAACACCATATATTTT
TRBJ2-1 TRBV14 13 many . CASSQGGNNEQFF TGTGCCAGCAGCCAGGGCGGGAACAATGAGCAGTTCTTC
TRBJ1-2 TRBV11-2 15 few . CASSRRVPGNYGYTF TGTGCCAGCAGCCGCAGGGTTCCGGGGAACTATGGCTACACCTTC
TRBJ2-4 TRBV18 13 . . CASYGGAKNIQYF TGTGCCAGCTACGGGGGTGCCAAAAACATTCAGTACTTC
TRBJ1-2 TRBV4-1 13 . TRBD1 CASSEGQGNGYTF TGCGCCAGCAGCGAAGGACAGGGCAATGGCTACACCTTC
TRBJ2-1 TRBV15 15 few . CATSRVGSSYNEQFF TGTGCCACCAGCAGAGTTGGAAGCTCCTACAATGAGCAGTTCTTC
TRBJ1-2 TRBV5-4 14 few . CASSFGTANNGYTF TGTGCCAGCAGCTTCGGGACTGCGAATAATGGCTACACCTTC
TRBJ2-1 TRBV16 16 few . CATAGLRRNSYNEQFF TGTGCCACCGCGGGTCTGAGGCGAAACTCCTACAATGAGCAGTTCTTC
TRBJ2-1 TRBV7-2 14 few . CASSQGRQNNEQFF TGTGCCAGCAGCCAGGGCCGACAGAACAATGAGCAGTTCTTC
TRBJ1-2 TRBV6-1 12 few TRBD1 CASSRQGDGYTF TGTGCCAGCAGCAGACAGGGCGATGGCTACACCTTC
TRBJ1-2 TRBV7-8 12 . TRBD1 CASSPDRVGYTF TGTGCCAGCAGCCCAGACAGGGTTGGCTACACCTTC
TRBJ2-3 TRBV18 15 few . CASSPYGTATDTQYF TGTGCCAGCTCGCCCTACGGGACTGCCACAGATACGCAGTATTTT
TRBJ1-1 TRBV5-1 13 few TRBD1 CASSSGQPYGAFF TGCGCCAGCAGCTCGGGACAGCCCTACGGCGCTTTCTTT
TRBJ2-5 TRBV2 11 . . CASRIQETQYF TGTGCCAGCCGGATTCAAGAGACCCAGTACTTC
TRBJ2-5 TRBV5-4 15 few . CASSLVSLSQETQYF TGTGCCAGCAGCTTGGTTTCTCTGTCGCAAGAGACCCAGTACTTC
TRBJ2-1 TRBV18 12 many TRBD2 CASSPSTGGQFF TGTGCCAGCTCACCAAGTACGGGGGGGCAGTTCTTC
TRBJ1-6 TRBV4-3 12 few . CASSQDRSPLHF TGCGCCAGCAGCCAAGATCGGTCACCCCTCCACTTT
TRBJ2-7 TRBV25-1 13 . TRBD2 CASTSWGGNEQYF TGTGCCAGCACCTCCTGGGGAGGGAACGAGCAGTACTTC
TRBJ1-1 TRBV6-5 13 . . CASSEGTSFEAFF TGTGCCAGCTCAGAAGGGACCTCGTTTGAAGCTTTCTTT
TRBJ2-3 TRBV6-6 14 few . CASSRETDTDTQYF TGTGCCAGCAGCAGGGAGACAGACACAGATACGCAGTATTTT
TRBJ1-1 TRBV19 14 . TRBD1 CASMLGQATLEAFF TGTGCCAGTATGCTGGGACAGGCTACGCTGGAAGCTTTCTTT
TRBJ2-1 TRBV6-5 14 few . CASRPLGGHNEQFF TGTGCCAGCAGACCCCTCGGAGGGCACAATGAGCAGTTCTTC
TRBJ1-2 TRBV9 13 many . CASSGDPNYGYTF TGTGCCAGCAGCGGGGACCCAAACTATGGCTACACCTTC
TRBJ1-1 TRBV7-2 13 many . CASSLARQGVAFF TGTGCCAGCAGCTTAGCGCGTCAGGGTGTAGCTTTCTTT
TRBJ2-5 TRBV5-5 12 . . CASSSYQETQYF TGTGCCAGCAGCTCGTACCAAGAGACCCAGTACTTC
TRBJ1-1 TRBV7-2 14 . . CASSPQESNTEAFF TGTGCCAGCAGCCCCCAGGAGAGTAACACTGAAGCTTTCTTT
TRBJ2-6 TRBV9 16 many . CASSETGLVGANVLTF TGTGCCAGCAGCGAAACAGGTTTGGTTGGGGCCAACGTCCTGACTTTC
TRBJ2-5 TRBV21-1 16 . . CASSKAEKGLVGTQYF TGTGCCAGCAGCAAAGCGGAAAAGGGACTAGTCGGGACCCAGTACTTC
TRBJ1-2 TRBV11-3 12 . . CASSWSDTGYTF TGTGCCAGCAGCTGGTCGGACACTGGCTACACCTTC
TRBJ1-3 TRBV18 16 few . CASSPGLLSSGNTIYF TGTGCCAGCTCCCCTGGACTGCTCAGCTCTGGAAACACCATATATTTT
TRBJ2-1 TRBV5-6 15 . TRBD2 CASSASGGARNEQFF TGTGCCAGCAGCGCTAGCGGGGGGGCCCGAAATGAGCAGTTCTTC
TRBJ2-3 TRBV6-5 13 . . CASRGTGTDTQYF TGTGCCAGCAGAGGTACAGGCACAGATACGCAGTATTTT
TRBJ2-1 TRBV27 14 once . CASSFIGKHNEQFF TGTGCCAGCAGTTTTATTGGAAAACACAATGAGCAGTTCTTC
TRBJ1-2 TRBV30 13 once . CASSLGRIYGYTF TGTGCCAGCAGTTTAGGGCGGATCTATGGCTACACCTTC
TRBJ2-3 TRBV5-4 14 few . CASSRFGVPDTQYF TGTGCCAGCAGCCGGTTCGGGGTCCCAGATACGCAGTATTTT
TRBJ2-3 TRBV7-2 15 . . CASSWGVGSTDTQYF TGTGCCAGCAGCTGGGGGGTAGGCAGCACAGATACGCAGTATTTT
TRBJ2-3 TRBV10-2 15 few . CASRPRDTSTDTQYF TGCGCCAGCAGACCAAGGGACACAAGCACAGATACGCAGTATTTT
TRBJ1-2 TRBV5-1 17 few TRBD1 CASSLDQLSGTANGYTF TGCGCCAGCAGCTTGGATCAGCTCTCCGGGACAGCTAATGGCTACACCTTC
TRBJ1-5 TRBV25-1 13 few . CASSDGANQPQHF TGTGCCAGCAGTGACGGGGCCAATCAGCCCCAGCATTTT
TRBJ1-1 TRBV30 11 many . CASLAGTEAFF TGTGCCTCCCTGGCGGGCACTGAAGCTTTCTTT
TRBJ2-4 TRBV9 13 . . CASSAPGQNIQYF TGTGCCAGCAGCGCCCCAGGGCAAAACATTCAGTACTTC
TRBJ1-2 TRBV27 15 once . CASSPGPYATYGYTF TGTGCCAGCAGTCCCGGACCGTACGCGACCTATGGCTACACCTTC
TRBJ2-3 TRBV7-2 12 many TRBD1 CASSDQGETQYF TGTGCCAGCAGTGATCAGGGGGAGACGCAGTATTTT
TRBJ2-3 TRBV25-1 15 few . CASSKSGGPADTQYF TGTGCCAGCAGTAAGTCGGGGGGCCCCGCAGATACGCAGTATTTT
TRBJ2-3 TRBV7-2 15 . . CASSLVGGSTDTQYF TGTGCCAGCAGCCTCGTAGGAGGCAGCACAGATACGCAGTATTTT
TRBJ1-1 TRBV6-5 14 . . CASSVPTGNTEAFF TGTGCCAGCAGTGTACCTACAGGGAACACTGAAGCTTTCTTT
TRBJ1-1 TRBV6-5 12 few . CASSGWGAEAFF TGTGCCAGCAGTGGGTGGGGTGCTGAAGCTTTCTTT
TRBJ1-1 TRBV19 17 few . CASFPSGQWGMNTEAFF TGTGCCAGCTTCCCATCAGGACAGTGGGGAATGAACACTGAAGCTTTCTTT